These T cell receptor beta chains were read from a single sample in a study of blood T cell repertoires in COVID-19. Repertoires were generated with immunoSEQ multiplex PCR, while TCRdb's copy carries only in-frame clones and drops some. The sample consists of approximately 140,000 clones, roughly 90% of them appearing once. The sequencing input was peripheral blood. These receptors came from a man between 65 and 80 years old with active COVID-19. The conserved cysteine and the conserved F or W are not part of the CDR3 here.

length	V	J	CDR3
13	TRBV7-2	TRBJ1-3	ASSLRQSSGNTIY
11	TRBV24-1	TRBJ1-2	ATSDRRTVGYT
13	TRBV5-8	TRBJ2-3	ASRPDRGHTDTQY
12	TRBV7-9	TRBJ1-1	ASSLGTGWTEAF
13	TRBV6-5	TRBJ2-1	ASSYGQLAPNEQF
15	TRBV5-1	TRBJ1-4	ASSLSAPGTGNEKLF
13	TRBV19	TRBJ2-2	ASTSGLAVNGELF
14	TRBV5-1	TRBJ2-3	ASSLGSSQSTDTQY
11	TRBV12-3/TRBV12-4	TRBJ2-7	ASSLRQGNEQY
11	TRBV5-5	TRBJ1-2	ASSLRLSSGYT
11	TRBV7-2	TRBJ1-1	ASSQQVLTEAF
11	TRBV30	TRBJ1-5	AWSVQGNQPQH
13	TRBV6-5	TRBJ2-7	ASSYSSGSNYEQY
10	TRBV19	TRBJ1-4	ASSIGEEKLF
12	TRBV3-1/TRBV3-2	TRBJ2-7	ASSLRGPVHEQY
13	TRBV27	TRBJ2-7	ASRPGLAGEGEQY
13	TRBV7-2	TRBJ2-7	ASSSQAGDSYEQY
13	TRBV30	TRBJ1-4	AWSVYGGLGEKLF
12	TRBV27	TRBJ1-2	ASSLVGTGDGYT
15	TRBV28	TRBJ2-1	AISSYPPGQDYNEQF
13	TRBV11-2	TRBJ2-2	ASSLERTGAGELF
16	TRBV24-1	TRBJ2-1	ATSDFGRDSGSLGEQF
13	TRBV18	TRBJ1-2	ASSPEGGANYGYT
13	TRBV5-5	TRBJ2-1	ASSFRASGYNEQF
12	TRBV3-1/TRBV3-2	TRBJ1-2	ASSQYRGAGGYT
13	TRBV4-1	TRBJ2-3	ASRLQGPSTDTQY
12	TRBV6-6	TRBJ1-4	ASTKITGGGKLF
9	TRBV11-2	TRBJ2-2	ASGVTGELF
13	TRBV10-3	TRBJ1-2	AIRGGQGYNYGYT
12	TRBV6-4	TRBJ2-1	ASSVEESYNEQF
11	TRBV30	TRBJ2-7	AWSTGQRYEQY
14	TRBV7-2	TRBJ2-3	ASSLTGTRGTDTQY
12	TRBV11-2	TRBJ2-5	ASSLAPGDRTQY
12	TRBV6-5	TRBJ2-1	ASTRGGAFNEQF
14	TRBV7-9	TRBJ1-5	ASSLQTGGEDQPQH
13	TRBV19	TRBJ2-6	ASGDPERRANVLT
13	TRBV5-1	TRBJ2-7	ASSGTGTGDSEQY
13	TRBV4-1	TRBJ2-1	ASSTERGWSYEQF
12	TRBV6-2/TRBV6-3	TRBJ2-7	ASSYVTGPYEQY
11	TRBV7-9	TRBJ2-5	ASSWGDGETQY
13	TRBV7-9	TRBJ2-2	ASSLLTANTGELF
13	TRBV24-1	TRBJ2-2	ATRGQGGNTGELF
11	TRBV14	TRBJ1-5	ANSETGDQPQH
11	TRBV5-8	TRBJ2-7	ASSPRRAYEQY
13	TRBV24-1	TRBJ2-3	ATRGTSRDTDTQY
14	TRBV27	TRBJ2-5	ASSLSSYRGLETQY
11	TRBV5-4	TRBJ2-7	ASSARVGQEQY
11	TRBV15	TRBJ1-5	ATSRSYVQPQH
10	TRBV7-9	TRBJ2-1	ASSTGSGEQF
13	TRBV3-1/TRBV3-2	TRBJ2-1	ASSLGTSAYNEQF
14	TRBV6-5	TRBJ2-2	ASSSIAGGPHGELF
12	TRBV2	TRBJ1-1	ASSGDGGGTEAF
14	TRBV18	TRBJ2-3	ASSLAGAVSTDTQY
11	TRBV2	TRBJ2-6	ASSRSGANVLT
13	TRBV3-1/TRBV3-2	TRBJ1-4	ASSVTGVTNEKLF
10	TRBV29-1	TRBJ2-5	SVGGAGETQY
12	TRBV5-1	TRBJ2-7	ASSLEQGAYEQY
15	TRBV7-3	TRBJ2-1	ASSFRSGTSGSNEQF
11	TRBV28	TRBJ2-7	ASSLTGSGEQY